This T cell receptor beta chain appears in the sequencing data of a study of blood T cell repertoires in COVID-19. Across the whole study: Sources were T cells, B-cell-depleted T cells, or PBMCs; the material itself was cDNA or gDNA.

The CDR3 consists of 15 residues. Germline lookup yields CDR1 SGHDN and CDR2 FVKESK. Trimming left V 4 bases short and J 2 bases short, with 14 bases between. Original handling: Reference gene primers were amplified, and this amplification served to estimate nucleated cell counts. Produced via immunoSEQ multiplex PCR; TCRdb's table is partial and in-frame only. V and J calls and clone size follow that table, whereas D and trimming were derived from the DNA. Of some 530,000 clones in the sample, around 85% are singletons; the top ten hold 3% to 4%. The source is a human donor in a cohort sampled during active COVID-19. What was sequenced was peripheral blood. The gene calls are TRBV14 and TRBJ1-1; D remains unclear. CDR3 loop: CASSRKAGINTEAFF. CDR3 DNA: TGTGCCAGCAGCCGTAAAGCCGGGATTAACACTGAAGCTTTCTTT.